This passage covers 25 T cell receptor beta chains from one sample sequenced in a study of beta chain features in type 1 diabetes. Sequencing targeted expressed TCRB transcripts, as all isolated RNA had been reverse transcribed. This table comes from immunoSEQ multiplex PCR, and its TCRdb copy is limited to in-frame clones, with some not included. The sample contains 860,000 or so clones, roughly 17% of which appear only once. Input material: naive CD4+ T cells from blood. The receptor set was obtained from a woman aged 18 to 35 in good health.

The genes are TRBV5-1 and TRBJ2-2; D is unclear. CDR3 length equals 14 residues. Trimming shortened V by 0 bases and J by 4 bases, and 7 bases separated the two germline ends. The germline V gene has CDR1 SGHRS and CDR2 YFSETQ. Written as DNA, the CDR3 is TGCGCCAGCAGCTTGGGACACACCACCGGGGAGCTGTTTTTT. This translates into CASSLGHTTGELFF.

The table lists this clone with a few counts. V and J are TRBV15 and TRBJ2-7; 16 bases are shared with TRBD2. V lost 0 bases to trimming and J lost 0 bases; unmatched junction nucleotides: 5. The germline gives CDR1 LNHNV, CDR2 YYDKDF (reference sequence). CDR3 length: 19 residues. The CDR3 here is CATSRDLGTSGRASYEQYF. CDR3 nucleotides: TGTGCCACCAGCAGAGATTTGGGGACTAGCGGGAGGGCCTCCTACGAGCAGTACTTC.

V usage is TRBV9 and J usage is TRBJ2-7; either TRBD1 or TRBD2 may supply D (5 bases each). Trimming removed 4 bases from V and 0 bases from J, with 20 bases in between. In germline, CDR1 is SGDLS, CDR2 YYNGEE. The CDR3 extends over 17 amino acids. CDR3 sequence (DNA): TGTGCCAGCAGCCCCAAGGTTCGGGGCCCCTTCTCCTACGAGCAGTACTTC. Its protein is CASSPKVRGPFSYEQYF.

This clone was seen only a few times. The chain couples TRBV7-2 to TRBJ2-5, with 10 bases fitting TRBD2. The CDR3 covers 16 residues. The J segment lost 4 bases and the V segment lost 3 bases, leaving 8 bases of the junction unmatched. Germline CDR1 reads SGHTA; CDR2 reads FQGNSA. CDR3 in DNA: TGTGCCAGCAGCTTCGTTCAGGCTAGCGGGAGAGAGACCCAGTACTTC. It translates to CASSFVQASGRETQYF.

This sequence joins TRBV5-4 and TRBJ2-3; D is unresolved. The germline gives CDR1 SGHNT, CDR2 YYREEE (reference sequence). V gave up 7 bases and J gave up 4 bases, with 16 bases separating them. The CDR3 length is 14 residues. DNA for the CDR3: TGTGCCAGCGGCCCGAGCGCTATGCCAGATACGCAGTATTTT. Translating it yields CASGPSAMPDTQYF. Supplemented by reference TRBV5-4 and TRBJ2-3, the full variable domain reads ETGVTQSPTHLIKTRGQQVTLRCSSQSGHNTVSWYQQALGQGPQFIFQYYREEENGRGNFPPRFSGLQFPNYSSELNVNALELDDSALYLCASGPSAMPDTQYFGPGTRLTVL.

CDR3 region: CASSDSWGGLGKNIQYF. CDR3 bases: TGTGCCAGCAGTGACTCGTGGGGAGGACTTGGCAAAAACATTCAGTACTTC. The gene calls are TRBV6-4 and TRBJ2-4; a weak D match, TRBD2 (6 bases). In germline, CDR1 is MRHNA, CDR2 SNTAGT. Deletions cut 0 bases from V and 3 bases from J, with 15 bases between. CDR3 length: 17 amino acids.

The chain uses TRBV18 and TRBJ2-5, with D perhaps assigned TRBD1 or TRBD2 (5 bases each). The germline CDR1 and CDR2 sequences are KGHSH and LQKENI. The CDR3 length is 15 residues. Trimming pared 3 bases from V and 7 bases from J, leaving 18 bases between. In nucleotides, the CDR3 is TGTGCCAGCTCACCTGACATCGGGACGGTGGGGACCCAGTACTTC. Its translation is CASSPDIGTVGTQYF.

In the case of this clone: The sample carries other DNA sequences with the same CDR3. This sequence joins TRBV10-2 and TRBJ2-7; D not resolved. This CDR3 has 12 amino acids. Germline values: CDR1 WSHSY, CDR2 SAAADI. V was pared by 4 bases and J by 1 base, with 5 bases between. CDR3 nucleotide sequence: TGCGCCAGCAGTGCGAGTTCCTACGAGCAGTACTTC. It is translated as CASSASSYEQYF.

This clone was detected a few times. V and J are TRBV7-9 and TRBJ1-2; possibly TRBD1 for D (6 bases). Germline CDR1 is SEHNR and CDR2 is FQNEAQ (reference sequence). Trimming took 4 bases from V and 4 from J, leaving 13 bases between them. The CDR3 is 14 residues long. CDR3 DNA: TGTGCCAGCAGCTATCACAGGGACATCTATGGCTACACCTTC. Translation gives CASSYHRDIYGYTF.

The chain employs TRBV5-4 and TRBJ2-5, with D unclear. The J call is uncertain, as TRBJ2-7 better fits the DNA end. The length of the CDR3 is 14 residues. Germline CDR1 reads SGHNT; CDR2 reads YYREEE (reference sequence). The chain's CDR3 is CASSPNVADYEQYF. CDR3 sequence (DNA): TGTGCCAGCAGCCCCAATGTAGCAGACTACGAGCAGTACTTC.

This clone was observed a few times. This rearrangement joins TRBV2 to TRBJ2-2; 10 bases align to TRBD2. The V gene end was trimmed by 8 bases and the J gene end by 4 bases; junction bases not matched to a gene: 4. Per germline, CDR1 SNHLY and CDR2 FYNNEI. There are 14 residues in the CDR3. CDR3 nucleotide sequence: TGTGCCAGCGAACGGACTAGCGGCACCGGGGAGCTGTTTTTT. Protein product: CASERTSGTGELFF. Based on the CDR3 plus reference TRBV2 and TRBJ2-2, the full variable domain is EPEVTQTPSHQVTQMGQEVILRCVPISNHLYFYWYRQILGQKVEFLVSFYNNEISEKSEIFDDQFSVERPDGSNFTLKIRSTKLEDSAMYFCASERTSGTGELFFGEGSRLTVL.

The chain links TRBV5-4 to TRBJ1-1, with a weak D call TRBD1 (5 bases). This CDR3 spans 12 amino acids. The germline V gene has CDR1 SGHNT and CDR2 YYREEE (reference sequence). V was clipped by 4 bases and J by 9 bases, with 13 bases between them. CDR3 nucleotides: TGTGCCAGCAGCCAAGCGCCAGGGAAAGCTTTCTTT. Translation gives CASSQAPGKAFF.

V and J are TRBV4-3 and TRBJ2-7; 9 nucleotides align to TRBD2. Germline CDR1 and CDR2: LGHNA and YSLEER. Trimming cost V 4 bases and J 10 bases; bases outside gene matches: 14. This CDR3 has 15 residues. The DNA of the CDR3 is TGCGCCAGCAGCCCAGGTGGGGTAGCGGGAGTCCGACAGTACTTC. This gives the protein CASSPGGVAGVRQYF.

In regard to this clone: In the same sample, other DNA sequences code for this CDR3. This sequence joins TRBV10-3 and TRBJ2-7; D is unclear. Trimming cost V 0 bases and J 3 bases, with 6 bases left between them. The V gene's germline CDR1 is ENHRY and CDR2 SYGVKD. CDR3 length equals 13 residues. CDR3 sequence reads: CAISESGSYEQYF. Written as DNA, the CDR3 is TGTGCCATCAGTGAGTCGGGCAGCTACGAGCAGTACTTC.

Only a few counts were recorded for this clone. This chain joins TRBV9 and TRBJ2-7; TRBD2 matches at 11 bases. This CDR3 has 16 residues. The germline CDR1 and CDR2 sequences are SGDLS and YYNGEE. V lost 4 bases to trimming and J lost 3 bases; unmatched junction nucleotides: 9. CDR3 amino acids: CASSSSGTSGYYEQYF. CDR3 coding DNA: TGTGCCAGCAGCTCCTCCGGGACTAGCGGTTACTACGAGCAGTACTTC.

This clone was seen only a few times. The V call is TRBV27, the J call TRBJ2-2; TRBD1 is a possible D gene (6 bases). The CDR3 covers 14 residues. Trimming cost V 4 bases and J 5 bases, with 11 bases left between them. CDR1 is MNHEY and CDR2 is SMNVEV in the germline V gene (reference sequence). CDR3 coding DNA: TGTGCCAGCAGTTCCGACAGGTTGACCGGGGAGCTGTTTTTT. Protein product: CASSSDRLTGELFF.

This clone was counted only a few times. This chain uses TRBV5-6 with TRBJ2-7; TRBD1 matches at 11 bases. Losses at the gene ends were 5 bases for V and 6 bases for J; bases not matched to a gene: 4. CDR3 size: 13 residues. CDR1 and CDR2 (germline): SGHDT, YYEEEE. The CDR3 reads CASSGQGAGEQYF. The CDR3 bases are TGTGCCAGCAGTGGACAGGGGGCGGGCGAGCAGTACTTC.

This clone has more than one count but fewer than ten. The chain has TRBV6-5 and TRBJ2-2; TRBD2 aligns across 7 bases. Trimming cost V 2 bases and J 4 bases; bases outside gene matches: 4. Germline loops: CDR1 MNHEY, CDR2 SVGAGI. This CDR3 is 15 amino acids long. CDR3 residues: CASSYGGSGTGELFF. In nucleotides, the CDR3 is TGTGCCAGCAGTTACGGCGGGAGTGGCACCGGGGAGCTGTTTTTT.

This clone was observed a few times. This chain uses TRBV10-3 with TRBJ1-3; D not certain. Trimming cost V 8 bases and J 3 bases, with 5 bases left between them. This CDR3 has 11 residues. The germline CDR1 and CDR2 sequences are ENHRY and SYGVKD. This chain's CDR3 is CAIAGGNTIYF. Written as DNA, the CDR3 is TGTGCCATCGCGGGTGGAAACACCATATATTTT.

This chain joins TRBV10-3 and TRBJ1-1; 7 bases align to TRBD1. V was clipped by 0 bases and J by 5 bases; unmatched bases: 9. The V gene's germline CDR1 is ENHRY and CDR2 SYGVKD. The CDR3 runs 16 residues. DNA of the CDR3: TGTGCCATCAGTGAGTCCCCCGCCCAGGGGGGGACTGAAGCTTTCTTT. Residues: CAISESPAQGGTEAFF.

This clone came up a few times. The rearrangement uses TRBV29-1 and TRBJ2-7; 11 bases map to TRBD2. V lost 4 bases to trimming and J lost 0 bases; unmatched junction nucleotides: 5. The CDR3 runs to 15 residues. Germline V gene lookup returns CDR1 SQVTM and CDR2 ANQGSEA. CDR3 amino acids: CSVAGLAASSYEQYF. The DNA of the CDR3 is TGCAGCGTTGCGGGACTAGCGGCAAGCTCCTACGAGCAGTACTTC.

A few counts support this clone. The chain is built from TRBV14 and TRBJ1-4; D call uncertain. The CDR3 spans 17 residues. V lost 5 bases, J lost 8 bases, and 24 bases lay in between. Germline assignment: CDR1 SGHDN and CDR2 FVKESK. The CDR3, as DNA: TGTGCCAGCAGCGGTCCCCTAAAAGCCATTCAAATGGAAAAACTGTTTTTT. This gives the protein CASSGPLKAIQMEKLFF.

A few counts support this clone. This rearrangement joins TRBV5-5 to TRBJ2-5, with D perhaps matching TRBD2 (5 bases). This CDR3 comprises 14 residues. From germline, CDR1 is SGHKS and CDR2 YYEKEE (reference sequence). V shed 5 bases and J shed 5 bases, with 16 bases lying between them. The CDR3 coding sequence is TGTGCCAGCAGTTTAGCATTGGGAGTTGAGACCCAGTACTTC. It yields the protein CASSLALGVETQYF.

The J gene is TRBJ1-1, the V gene TRBV9, with no clear D. Trimming stripped 0 bases from V and 0 bases from J, with 6 bases between. This CDR3 spans 14 amino acids. Germline V gene data show CDR1 as SGDLS and CDR2 as YYNGEE. CDR3 bases: TGTGCCAGCAGCGTAGCCGGAATGAACACTGAAGCTTTCTTT. Protein sequence: CASSVAGMNTEAFF.

The chain recombines TRBV13 with TRBJ1-5; D is uncertain. Trimming pared 3 bases from V and 1 base from J, leaving 7 bases between. CDR1 is PRHDT and CDR2 is FYEKMQ in the germline V gene (reference sequence). This CDR3 contains 14 residues. The CDR3 bases are TGTGCCAGCAGCTTGGGCCTGAGCAATCAGCCCCAGCATTTT. It codes for CASSLGLSNQPQHF.